This T cell receptor (beta chain) was captured by sequencing in a study of cytomegalovirus exposure and HLA in healthy donors. About the study: Membership in the Caucasian-associated ancestry cluster was found for around four fifths of about 430 genotyped donors.

Primers for the PCR totalled 60 Vbeta and 13 Jbeta. Clones were sequenced by immunoSEQ multiplex PCR, and TCRdb holds only the in-frame ones, with some missing. The sample records some 200,000 clones, approximately 88% being singletons. Trimming took off 4 bases at V and 7 bases at J, with 8 bases between the two ends. This CDR3 is 11 amino acids long. The germline CDR1 and CDR2 sequences are SGDLS and YYNGEE. V is TRBV9 and J is TRBJ1-2; weak D call: TRBD1 (6 bases). The specimen sequenced was PBMCs. The receptor comes from a boy aged 2 to 10 in good health and CMV-seronegative. The CDR3 protein is CASSKQGGYTF. CDR3 coding DNA: TGTGCCAGCAGCAAACAGGGTGGCTACACCTTC.